A single T cell receptor beta chain is shown here with its context. The sample originates from a study of shared clonotypes between healthy human individuals. Germline CDR1 SGHRS, CDR2 YFSETQ. This CDR3 spans 16 amino acids. V was pared by 4 bases and J by 3 bases, with 20 bases between. The input for sorted-subset replicate PCRs was roughly 180 ng DNA, around 30,000 T cell genomes. Sequenced by immunoSEQ multiplex PCR; TCRdb stores in-frame clones only, minus some. The sample carries around 1.4 million clones, around 98.5% recorded once. The material sequenced was naive CD4+ T cells sorted from blood. Subset denoted: CD45RA+ positively selected. The V and J genes are TRBV5-1 and TRBJ2-7; TRBD2 is a possible D gene (5 bases). The sequence was collected from a man aged 25 to 40 in good health. The CDR3 coding sequence is TGCGCCAGCAGCCTCCTGATGAACTCCGCGGGCTACGAGCAGTACTTC. Its protein is CASSLLMNSAGYEQYF.